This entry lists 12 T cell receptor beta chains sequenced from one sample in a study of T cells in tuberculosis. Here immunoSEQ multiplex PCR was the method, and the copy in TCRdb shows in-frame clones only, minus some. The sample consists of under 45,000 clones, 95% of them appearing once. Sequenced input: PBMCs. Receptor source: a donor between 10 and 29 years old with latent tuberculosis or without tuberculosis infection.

The CDR3 DNA is TGCGCCAGCAGCCAAGGGCGAGCGGGGGGTGTTGCAGATACGCAGTATTTT. It specifies CASSQGRAGGVADTQYF. The chain is built from TRBV4-1 and TRBJ2-3, with TRBD2 identical over 9 bases. The CDR3 sequence is 17 residues long. Unmatched junction bases numbered 9, after V lost 1 base and J lost 4 bases. CDR1 is MGHRA, CDR2 YSYEKL, per germline.

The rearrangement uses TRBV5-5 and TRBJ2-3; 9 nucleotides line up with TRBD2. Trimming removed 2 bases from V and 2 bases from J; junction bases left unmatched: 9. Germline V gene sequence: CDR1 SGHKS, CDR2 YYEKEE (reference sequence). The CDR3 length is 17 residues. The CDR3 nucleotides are TGTGCCAGCAGCTTTTGGGCGATAGCGGGGGCCACAGATACGCAGTATTTT. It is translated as CASSFWAIAGATDTQYF.

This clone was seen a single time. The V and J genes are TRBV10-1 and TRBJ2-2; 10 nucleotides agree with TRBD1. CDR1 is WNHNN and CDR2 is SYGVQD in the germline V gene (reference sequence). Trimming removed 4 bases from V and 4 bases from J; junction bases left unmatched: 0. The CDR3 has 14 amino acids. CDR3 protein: CASSGQGATGELFF. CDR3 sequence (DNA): TGCGCCAGCAGTGGACAGGGGGCCACCGGGGAGCTGTTTTTT.

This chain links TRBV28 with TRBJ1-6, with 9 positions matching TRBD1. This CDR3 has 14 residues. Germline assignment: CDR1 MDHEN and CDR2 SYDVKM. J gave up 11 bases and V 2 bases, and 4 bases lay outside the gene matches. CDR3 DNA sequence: TGTGCCAGCAGTTTAGGGACAGGGATCACACCCCTCCACTTT. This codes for CASSLGTGITPLHF. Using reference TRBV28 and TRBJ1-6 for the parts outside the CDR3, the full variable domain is DVKVTQSSRYLVKRTGEKVFLECVQDMDHENMFWYRQDPGLGLRLIYFSYDVKMKEKGDIPEGYSVSREKKERFSLILESASTNQTSMYLCASSLGTGITPLHFGNGTRLTVT.

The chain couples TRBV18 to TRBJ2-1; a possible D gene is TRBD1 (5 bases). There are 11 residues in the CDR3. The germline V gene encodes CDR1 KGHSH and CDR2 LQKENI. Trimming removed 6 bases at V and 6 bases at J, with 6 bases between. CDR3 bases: TGTGCCAGCTCTAGGGGCAATGAGCAGTTCTTC. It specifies CASSRGNEQFF.

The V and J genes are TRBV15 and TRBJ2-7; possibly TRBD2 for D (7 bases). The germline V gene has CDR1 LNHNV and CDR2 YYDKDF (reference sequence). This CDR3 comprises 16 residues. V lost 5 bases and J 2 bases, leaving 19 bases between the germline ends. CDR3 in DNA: TGTGCCACCAGCCTACAACATGGAGGGGGGGCCTACGAGCAGTACTTC. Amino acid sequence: CATSLQHGGGAYEQYF.

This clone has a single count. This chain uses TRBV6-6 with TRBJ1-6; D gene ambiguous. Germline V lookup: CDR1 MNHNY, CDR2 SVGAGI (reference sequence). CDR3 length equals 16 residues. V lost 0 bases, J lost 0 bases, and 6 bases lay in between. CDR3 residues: CASSYSGSSYNSPLHF. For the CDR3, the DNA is TGTGCCAGCAGTTACTCAGGGAGCTCCTATAATTCACCCCTCCACTTT.

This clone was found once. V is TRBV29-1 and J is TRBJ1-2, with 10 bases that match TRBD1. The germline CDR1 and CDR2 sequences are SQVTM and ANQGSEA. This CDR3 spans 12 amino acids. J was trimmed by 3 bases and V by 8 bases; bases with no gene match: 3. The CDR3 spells CSTTGGDYGYTF. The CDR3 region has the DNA TGCAGCACGACAGGGGGCGACTATGGCTACACCTTC.

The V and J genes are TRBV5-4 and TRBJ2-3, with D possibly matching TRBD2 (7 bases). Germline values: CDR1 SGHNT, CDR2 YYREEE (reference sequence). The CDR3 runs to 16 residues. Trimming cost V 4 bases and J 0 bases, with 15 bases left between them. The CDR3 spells CASSLLGGRSTDTQYF. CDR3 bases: TGTGCCAGCAGCCTATTGGGGGGGCGAAGCACAGATACGCAGTATTTT.

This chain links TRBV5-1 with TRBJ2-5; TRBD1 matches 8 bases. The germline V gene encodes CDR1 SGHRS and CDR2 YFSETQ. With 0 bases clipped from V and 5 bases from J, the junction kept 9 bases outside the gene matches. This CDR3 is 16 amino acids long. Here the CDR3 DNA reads TGCGCCAGCAGCTTGGGGGACAGGACAGGGTCCGAGACCCAGTACTTC. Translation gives CASSLGDRTGSETQYF.

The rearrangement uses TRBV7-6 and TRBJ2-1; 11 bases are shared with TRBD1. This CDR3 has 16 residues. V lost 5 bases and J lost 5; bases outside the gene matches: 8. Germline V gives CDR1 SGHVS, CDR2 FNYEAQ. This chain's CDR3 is CASSPGQGAMDNEQFF. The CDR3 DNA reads TGTGCCAGCAGCCCCGGACAGGGGGCGATGGACAATGAGCAGTTCTTC.

The CDR3 reads CASSARDSPIRLHF. CDR3 bases: TGTGCCAGCAGCGCTCGGGACAGCCCAATACGCCTCCACTTT. The chain has TRBV9 and TRBJ1-6; 7 bases fit TRBD1. Germline V lookup: CDR1 SGDLS, CDR2 YYNGEE. After removal of 3 bases from V and 15 bases from J, the junction contained 12 bases not matched to a gene. The CDR3 has 14 amino acids.